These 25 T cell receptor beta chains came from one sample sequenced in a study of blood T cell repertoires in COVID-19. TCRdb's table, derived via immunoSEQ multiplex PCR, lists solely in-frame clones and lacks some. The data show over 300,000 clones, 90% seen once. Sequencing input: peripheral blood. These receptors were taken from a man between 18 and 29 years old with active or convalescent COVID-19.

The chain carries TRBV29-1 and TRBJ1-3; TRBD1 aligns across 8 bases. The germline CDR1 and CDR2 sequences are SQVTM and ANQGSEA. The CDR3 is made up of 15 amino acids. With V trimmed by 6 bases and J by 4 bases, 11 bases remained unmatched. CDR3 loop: CSVSWGQARGNTIYF. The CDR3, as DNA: TGCAGCGTGAGCTGGGGACAGGCGAGAGGAAACACCATATATTTT.

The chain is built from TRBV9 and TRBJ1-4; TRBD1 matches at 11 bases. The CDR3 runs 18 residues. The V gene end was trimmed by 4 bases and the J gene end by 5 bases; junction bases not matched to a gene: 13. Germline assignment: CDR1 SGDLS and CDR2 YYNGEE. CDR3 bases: TGTGCCAGCAGCCCGAATCCATTTGGACAGGGGGCGAATGAAAAACTGTTTTTT. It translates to CASSPNPFGQGANEKLFF.

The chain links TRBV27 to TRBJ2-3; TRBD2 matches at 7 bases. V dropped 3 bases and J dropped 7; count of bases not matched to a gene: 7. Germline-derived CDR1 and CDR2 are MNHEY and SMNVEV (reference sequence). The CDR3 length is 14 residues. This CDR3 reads CASSFVAGLHTQYF. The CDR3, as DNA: TGTGCCAGCAGTTTCGTTGCGGGACTACATACGCAGTATTTT.

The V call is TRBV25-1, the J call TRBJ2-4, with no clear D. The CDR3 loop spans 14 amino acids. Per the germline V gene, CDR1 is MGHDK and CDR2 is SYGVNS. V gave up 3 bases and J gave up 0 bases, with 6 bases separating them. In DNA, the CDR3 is TGTGCCAGCAGTGATAAACTAGCCAAAAACATTCAGTACTTC. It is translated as CASSDKLAKNIQYF. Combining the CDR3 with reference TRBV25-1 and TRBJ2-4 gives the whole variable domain EADIYQTPRYLVIGTGKKITLECSQTMGHDKMYWYQQDPGMELHLIHYSYGVNSTEKGDLSSESTVSRIRTEHFPLTLESARPSHTSQYLCASSDKLAKNIQYFGAGTRLSVL.

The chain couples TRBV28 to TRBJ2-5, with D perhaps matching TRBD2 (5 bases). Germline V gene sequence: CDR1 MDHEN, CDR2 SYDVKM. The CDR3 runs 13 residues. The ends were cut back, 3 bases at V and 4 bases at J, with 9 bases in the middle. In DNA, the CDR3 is TGTGCCAGCAGTTTGCTAGCACGAGAGACCCAGTACTTC. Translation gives CASSLLARETQYF.

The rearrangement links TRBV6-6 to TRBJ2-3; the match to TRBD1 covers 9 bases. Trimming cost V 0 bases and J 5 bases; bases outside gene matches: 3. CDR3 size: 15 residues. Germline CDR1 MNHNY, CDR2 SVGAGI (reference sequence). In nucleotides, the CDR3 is TGTGCCAGCAGTTACTCGAACAGGGGGCAAGATACGCAGTATTTT. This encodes CASSYSNRGQDTQYF.

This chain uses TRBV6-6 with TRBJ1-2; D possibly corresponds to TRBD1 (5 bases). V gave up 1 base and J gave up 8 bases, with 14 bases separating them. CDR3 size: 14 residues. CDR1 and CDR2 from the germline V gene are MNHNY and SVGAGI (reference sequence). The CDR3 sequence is CASSYFGDLRGYTF. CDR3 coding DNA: TGTGCCAGCAGTTACTTCGGGGACTTACGGGGCTACACCTTC.

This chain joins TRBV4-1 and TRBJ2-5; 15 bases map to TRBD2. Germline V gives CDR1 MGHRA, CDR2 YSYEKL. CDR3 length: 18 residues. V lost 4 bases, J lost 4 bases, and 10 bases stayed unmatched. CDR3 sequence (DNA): TGCGCCAGCAGCCGCGGGACTAGCGGGGGGCTGGGTGGAGAGACCCAGTACTTC. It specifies CASSRGTSGGLGGETQYF.

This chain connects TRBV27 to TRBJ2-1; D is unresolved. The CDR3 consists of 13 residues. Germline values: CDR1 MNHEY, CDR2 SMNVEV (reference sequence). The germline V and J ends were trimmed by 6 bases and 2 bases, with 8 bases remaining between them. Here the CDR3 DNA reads TGTGCCAGCAGAGCGACCCCCTACAATGAGCAGTTCTTC. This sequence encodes CASRATPYNEQFF.

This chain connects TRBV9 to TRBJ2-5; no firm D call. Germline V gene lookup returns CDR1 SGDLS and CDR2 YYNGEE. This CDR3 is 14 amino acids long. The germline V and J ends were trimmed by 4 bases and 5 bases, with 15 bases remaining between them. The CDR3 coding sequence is TGTGCCAGCAGCCTCACACCAGTCATGGAGACCCAGTACTTC. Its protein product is CASSLTPVMETQYF.

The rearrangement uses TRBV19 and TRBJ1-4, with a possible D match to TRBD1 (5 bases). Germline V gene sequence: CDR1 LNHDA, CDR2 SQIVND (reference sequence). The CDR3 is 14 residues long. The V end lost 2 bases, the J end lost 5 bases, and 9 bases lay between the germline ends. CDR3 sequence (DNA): TGTGCCAGTAGTATATGGGGACTGAATGAAAAACTGTTTTTT. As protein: CASSIWGLNEKLFF.

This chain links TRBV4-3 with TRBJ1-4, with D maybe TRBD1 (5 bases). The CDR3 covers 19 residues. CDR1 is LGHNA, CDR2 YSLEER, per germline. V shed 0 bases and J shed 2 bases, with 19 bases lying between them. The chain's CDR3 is CASSQDGVMWQGTNEKLFF. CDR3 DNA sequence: TGCGCCAGCAGCCAAGATGGCGTGATGTGGCAGGGCACTAATGAAAAACTGTTTTTT.

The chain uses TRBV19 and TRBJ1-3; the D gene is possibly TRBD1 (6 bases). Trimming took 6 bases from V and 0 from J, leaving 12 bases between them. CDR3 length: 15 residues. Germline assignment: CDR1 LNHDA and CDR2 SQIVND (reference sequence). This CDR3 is CASRETGGSGNTIYF. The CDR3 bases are TGTGCCAGTAGGGAGACAGGCGGCTCTGGAAACACCATATATTTT.

The CDR3 loop is CASSVHTGWTEAFF. The DNA for the CDR3 is TGTGCCAGCAGTGTTCATACAGGGTGGACTGAAGCTTTCTTT. The gene calls are TRBV27 and TRBJ1-1, with a weak D call TRBD1 (6 bases). V lost 5 bases to trimming and J lost 5 bases, with 15 bases between them. The germline V gene encodes CDR1 MNHEY and CDR2 SMNVEV (reference sequence). The CDR3 is 14 amino acids.

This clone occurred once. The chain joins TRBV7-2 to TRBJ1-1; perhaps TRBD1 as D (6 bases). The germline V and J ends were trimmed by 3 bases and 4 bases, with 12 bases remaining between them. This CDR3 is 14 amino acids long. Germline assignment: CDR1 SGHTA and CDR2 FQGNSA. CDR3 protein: CASSFPGVGTEAFF. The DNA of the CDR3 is TGTGCCAGCAGCTTTCCAGGGGTAGGCACTGAAGCTTTCTTT. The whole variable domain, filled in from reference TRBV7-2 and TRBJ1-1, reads GAGVSQSPSNKVTEKGKDVELRCDPISGHTALYWYRQSLGQGLEFLIYFQGNSAPDKSGLPSDRFSAERTGGSVSTLTIQRTQQEDSAVYLCASSFPGVGTEAFFGQGTRLTVV.

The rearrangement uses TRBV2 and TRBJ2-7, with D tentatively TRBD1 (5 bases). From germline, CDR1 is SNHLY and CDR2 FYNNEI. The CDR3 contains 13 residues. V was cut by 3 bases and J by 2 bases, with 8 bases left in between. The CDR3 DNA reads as TGTGCCAGCAGTGAGGGCAGGGCCTACGAGCAGTACTTC. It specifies CASSEGRAYEQYF.

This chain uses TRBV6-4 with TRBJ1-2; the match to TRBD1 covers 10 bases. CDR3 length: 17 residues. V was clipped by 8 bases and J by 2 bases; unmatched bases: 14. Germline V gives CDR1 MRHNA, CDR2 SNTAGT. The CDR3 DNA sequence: TGTGCCAGCCGCCTGACAGGGGGCGTATCAGAGAACTATGGCTACACCTTC. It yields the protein CASRLTGGVSENYGYTF.

The CDR3: CASSQAGDETQYF. Written as DNA, the CDR3 is TGTGCCAGCAGCCAAGCAGGGGACGAGACCCAGTACTTC. The chain couples TRBV4-2 to TRBJ2-5, with a tentative D call TRBD1 (6 bases). CDR1 is LGHNA, CDR2 YNFKEQ, per germline. V lost 1 base and J lost 5, with 8 bases in between. The CDR3 runs 13 residues.

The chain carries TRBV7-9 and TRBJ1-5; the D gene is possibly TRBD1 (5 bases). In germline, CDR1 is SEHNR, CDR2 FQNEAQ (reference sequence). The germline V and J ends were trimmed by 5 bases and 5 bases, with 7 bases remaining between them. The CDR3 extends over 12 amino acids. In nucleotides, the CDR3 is TGTGCCAGCAGCGGGGCCTATCAGCCCCAGCATTTT. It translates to CASSGAYQPQHF. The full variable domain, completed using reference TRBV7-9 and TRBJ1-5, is DTGVSQNPRHKITKRGQNVTFRCDPISEHNRLYWYRQTLGQGPEFLTYFQNEAQLEKSRLLSDRFSAERPKGSFSTLEIQRTEQGDSAMYLCASSGAYQPQHFGDGTRLSIL.

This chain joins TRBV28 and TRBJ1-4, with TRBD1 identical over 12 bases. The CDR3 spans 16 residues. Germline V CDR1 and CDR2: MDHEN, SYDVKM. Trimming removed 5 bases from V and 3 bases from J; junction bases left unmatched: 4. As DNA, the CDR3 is TGTGCCAGCAGTGCGGGACAGGGGGCTGCTAATGAAAAACTGTTTTTT. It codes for CASSAGQGAANEKLFF.

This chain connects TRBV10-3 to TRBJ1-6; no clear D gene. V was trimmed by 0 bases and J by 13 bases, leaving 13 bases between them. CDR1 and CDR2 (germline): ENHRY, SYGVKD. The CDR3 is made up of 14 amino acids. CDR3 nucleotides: TGTGCCATCAGTGAGTCCCAGGCTCTCTTCCCCCTCCACTTT. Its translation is CAISESQALFPLHF.

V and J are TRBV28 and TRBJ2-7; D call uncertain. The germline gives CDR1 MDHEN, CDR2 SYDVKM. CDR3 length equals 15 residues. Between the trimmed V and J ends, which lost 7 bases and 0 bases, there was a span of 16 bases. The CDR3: CASTQIQPASYEQYF. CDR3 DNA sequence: TGTGCCAGCACCCAAATACAGCCTGCCTCCTACGAGCAGTACTTC. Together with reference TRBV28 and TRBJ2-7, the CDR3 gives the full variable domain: DVKVTQSSRYLVKRTGEKVFLECVQDMDHENMFWYRQDPGLGLRLIYFSYDVKMKEKGDIPEGYSVSREKKERFSLILESASTNQTSMYLCASTQIQPASYEQYFGPGTRLTVT.

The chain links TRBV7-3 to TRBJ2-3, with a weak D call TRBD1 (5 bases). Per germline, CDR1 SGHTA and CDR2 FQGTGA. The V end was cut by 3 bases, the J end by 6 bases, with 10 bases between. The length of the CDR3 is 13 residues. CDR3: CASSFSGSDTQYF. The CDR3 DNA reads TGTGCCAGCAGCTTTTCAGGGTCGGATACGCAGTATTTT.

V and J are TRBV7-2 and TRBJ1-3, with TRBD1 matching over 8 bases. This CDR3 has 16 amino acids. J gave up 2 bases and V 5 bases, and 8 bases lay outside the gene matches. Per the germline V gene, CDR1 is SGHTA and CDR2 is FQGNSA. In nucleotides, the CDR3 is TGTGCCAGCAGCCCGCGACAGGGGATGGCTGGAAACACCATATATTTT. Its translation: CASSPRQGMAGNTIYF. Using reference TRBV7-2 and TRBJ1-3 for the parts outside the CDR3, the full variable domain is GAGVSQSPSNKVTEKGKDVELRCDPISGHTALYWYRQSLGQGLEFLIYFQGNSAPDKSGLPSDRFSAERTGGSVSTLTIQRTQQEDSAVYLCASSPRQGMAGNTIYFGEGSWLTVV.

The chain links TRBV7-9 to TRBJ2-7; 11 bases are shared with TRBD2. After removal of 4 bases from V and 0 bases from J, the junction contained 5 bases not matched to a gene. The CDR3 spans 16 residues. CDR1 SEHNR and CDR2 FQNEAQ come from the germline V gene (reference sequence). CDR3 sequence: CASSSIGTSGSYEQYF. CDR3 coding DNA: TGTGCCAGCAGCTCGATAGGGACTAGCGGCTCCTACGAGCAGTACTTC.